These 11 T cell receptor beta chains share one sample of origin, sequenced in a study of blood T cell repertoires in COVID-19. Data came from immunoSEQ multiplex PCR; TCRdb stores just in-frame clones and leaves some out. Here the sample spans 80,000 to 90,000 clones, about four fifths being singletons. Sequenced input: peripheral blood. All receptors come from a woman in her sixties or seventies with acute or convalescent COVID-19.

V is TRBV11-1 and J is TRBJ1-2; tentatively, D is TRBD1 (5 bases). The CDR3 has 12 amino acids. The germline V gene has CDR1 SGHAT and CDR2 FQDESV (reference sequence). Trimming removed 4 bases from V and 8 bases from J, with 11 bases in between. The CDR3 loop is CASSSGVGGYTF. The CDR3 nucleotides read TGTGCCAGCAGCTCGGGGGTCGGCGGCTACACCTTC.

The rearrangement joins TRBV6-5 to TRBJ1-2; D is ambiguous. The germline V gene has CDR1 MNHEY and CDR2 SVGAGI. The CDR3 is 14 residues long. V lost 8 bases to trimming and J lost 4 bases, with 17 bases between them. CDR3 loop: CASHSPPFFYGYTF. The CDR3 DNA sequence: TGTGCCAGCCACAGTCCCCCCTTCTTCTATGGCTACACCTTC.

The CDR3, as DNA: TGTGCCAGCAGCCTGGGACAGTTCTATGGCTACACCTTC. Its translation is CASSLGQFYGYTF. This chain connects TRBV3-1 (or the pseudogene TRBV3-2) to TRBJ1-2; 7 bases map to TRBD1. Per the germline V gene, CDR1 is LGHDT and CDR2 is YNNKEL (reference sequence). V was pared by 4 bases and J by 4 bases, with 3 bases of the junction left unmatched. CDR3 length: 13 amino acids.

The J gene is TRBJ1-1, the V gene TRBV13, with no clear D. V was cut by 0 bases and J by 3 bases, with 5 bases left in between. The CDR3 extends over 13 amino acids. Germline CDR1 reads PRHDT; CDR2 reads FYEKMQ (reference sequence). This CDR3 is CASSLGRYTEAFF. DNA of the CDR3: TGTGCCAGCAGCTTAGGCAGATACACTGAAGCTTTCTTT.

This rearrangement joins TRBV23-1 to TRBJ2-5, with D possibly matching TRBD1 (5 bases). TRBV23-1 counts as an open reading frame of uncertain function. The CDR3 runs to 14 residues. V was cut by 3 bases and J by 1 base, with 9 bases left in between. The chain's CDR3 is CASSHRTPQETQYF. For the CDR3, the DNA is TGCGCCAGCAGTCACAGGACACCCCAAGAGACCCAGTACTTC.

J is TRBJ1-3 and V is TRBV5-1, with 9 bases that match TRBD1. After removal of 0 bases from V and 5 bases from J, the junction contained 6 bases not matched to a gene. The CDR3 spans 16 residues. Germline V gene lookup returns CDR1 SGHRS and CDR2 YFSETQ. CDR3 nucleotides: TGCGCCAGCAGCTTGGATGACAGGGGGTTAAGAAACACCATATATTTT. This translates into CASSLDDRGLRNTIYF. Full variable domain (remainder filled in from reference TRBV5-1 and TRBJ1-3): KAGVTQTPRYLIKTRGQQVTLSCSPISGHRSVSWYQQTPGQGLQFLFEYFSETQRNKGNFPGRFSGRQFSNSRSEMNVSTLELGDSALYLCASSLDDRGLRNTIYFGEGSWLTVV.

The chain is built from TRBV6-5 and TRBJ2-7, with 7 bases fitting TRBD1. The CDR3 extends over 14 amino acids. J lost 3 bases, V lost 0 bases, and 2 bases had no gene match. Germline CDR1 is MNHEY and CDR2 is SVGAGI. The CDR3 region is CASSYSAGGYEQYF. CDR3 DNA: TGTGCCAGCAGTTACTCTGCAGGGGGCTACGAGCAGTACTTC.

The chain combines TRBV5-1 with TRBJ1-1; weak D call: TRBD1 (5 bases). Germline assignment: CDR1 SGHRS and CDR2 YFSETQ. V was trimmed by 3 bases and J by 3 bases, leaving 9 bases between them. This CDR3 contains 13 residues. The CDR3, as DNA: TGCGCCAGCAGCTCGTTAGGGGACACTGAAGCTTTCTTT. Its translation is CASSSLGDTEAFF.

This chain joins TRBV2 and TRBJ1-2; D not resolved. Looked up from germline, CDR1 is SNHLY and CDR2 is FYNNEI. The length of the CDR3 is 13 residues. V was shortened by 5 bases and J by 8 bases, with 15 bases between the two germline ends. CDR3 bases: TGTGCCAGCAGTAAGATGGACGAGGGAGGCTACACCTTC. It yields the protein CASSKMDEGGYTF.

The chain is built from TRBV2 and TRBJ2-3; unclear D gene. The CDR3 loop spans 12 amino acids. Trimming stripped 5 bases from V and 3 bases from J, with 6 bases between. Germline V CDR1 and CDR2: SNHLY, FYNNEI. CDR3 sequence reads: CASSRLTDTQYF. DNA of the CDR3: TGTGCCAGCAGTCGACTTACAGATACGCAGTATTTT.

The chain couples TRBV18 to TRBJ1-5, with a weak D call TRBD1 (6 bases). Between the trimmed V and J ends, which lost 3 bases and 6 bases, there was a span of 9 bases. The length of the CDR3 is 13 residues. Looked up from germline, CDR1 is KGHSH and CDR2 is LQKENI. CDR3 sequence: CASSPQGLQPQHF. DNA of the CDR3: TGTGCCAGCTCACCCCAGGGGCTTCAGCCCCAGCATTTT.